These 17 T cell receptor beta chains share one sample of origin, sequenced in a study of human T cells and chemical hapten exposure. Via MiXCR, TCRdb re-called the RACE reads, giving one row per CDR3 protein. This table holds approximately 370,000 distinct CDR3 sequences, about 5% found once. Time point here: pre-sensitization, week 0. Indicated treatment: therapeutic diphenylcyclopropenone sensitization with weekly scalp DPC. The sequencing here drew on whole blood, taken in connection with sensitization to the hapten diphenylcyclopropenone (DPC). These receptors came from a woman between 18 and 29 years old with alopecia areata. Some clones in this sample may be carry-over from other donors' samples.

This clonotype was seen more than once but under ten times. This sequence joins TRBV10-3 and TRBJ2-2; 7 bases agree with TRBD1. Germline values: CDR1 ENHRY, CDR2 SYGVKD. V gave up 6 bases and J gave up 2 bases; unmatched junction bases: 6. The CDR3 is 15 residues long. The CDR3 region is CAIRGTEGNTGELFF. The CDR3 DNA follows: TGTGCCATCAGGGGGACAGAGGGAAACACCGGGGAGCTGTTTTTT.

V is TRBV5-1 and J is TRBJ2-1, with 7 bases aligning to TRBD2. The ends lost 0 bases at V and 10 bases at J; junction bases unmatched: 10. Per the germline V gene, CDR1 is SGHRS and CDR2 is YFSETQ. The CDR3 is 15 amino acids. In DNA, the CDR3 is TGCGCCAGCAGCTTGGGGAGCGGGGTTAAGAGGGAGCAGTTCTTC. Its protein is CASSLGSGVKREQFF.

This clonotype was recorded at least ten times. The V gene is TRBV12-3 or TRBV12-4, the J gene TRBJ1-2; D gene uncertain. CDR3 length: 14 amino acids. V lost 5 bases to trimming and J lost 2 bases, with 12 bases between them. The CDR3 loop reads CASSRAVVNYGYTF. The CDR3 DNA follows: TGTGCCAGCAGTCGGGCGGTAGTCAACTATGGCTACACCTTC.

This clonotype was found many times. The V call is TRBV7-2, the J call TRBJ1-4; no clear D gene. CDR3 length equals 14 residues. Trimming stripped 1 base from V and 4 bases from J, with 7 bases between. In germline, CDR1 is SGHTA, CDR2 FQGNSA. CDR3 protein: CASSLVGFNEKLFF. CDR3 nucleotide sequence: TGTGCCAGCAGCTTAGTGGGGTTTAATGAAAAACTGTTTTTT.

This clonotype was counted many times. The rearrangement uses TRBV2 and TRBJ2-1, with D perhaps matching TRBD2 (5 bases). V lost 7 bases and J 5 bases, leaving 18 bases between the germline ends. The CDR3 consists of 15 residues. CDR1 is SNHLY and CDR2 is FYNNEI in the germline V gene. The CDR3 region is CASTKGLAQDNEQFF. CDR3 nucleotides: TGTGCCAGCACAAAAGGACTGGCTCAGGACAATGAGCAGTTCTTC.

This clonotype was detected many times. CDR3 coding DNA: TGTGCCAGCTCACCCTCTAGTACCAACTATGGCTACACCTTC. Its translation: CASSPSSTNYGYTF. The chain couples TRBV18 to TRBJ1-2; D gene unclear. The germline CDR1 and CDR2 sequences are KGHSH and LQKENI. This CDR3 comprises 14 residues. Trimming shortened V by 3 bases and J by 2 bases, and 10 bases separated the two germline ends. Supplemented by reference TRBV18 and TRBJ1-2, the full variable domain reads NAGVMQNPRHLVRRRGQEARLRCSPMKGHSHVYWYRQLPEEGLKFMVYLQKENIIDESGMPKERFSAEFPKEGPSILRIQQVVRGDSAAYFCASSPSSTNYGYTFGSGTRLTVV.

Many counts were recorded for this clonotype. The chain joins TRBV6-1 to TRBJ2-1; tentatively, D is TRBD2 (6 bases). The germline CDR1 and CDR2 sequences are MNHNS and SASEGT. The V end was cut by 5 bases, the J end by 13 bases, with 15 bases between. The CDR3 spans 12 residues. The CDR3 DNA reads TGTGCCAGCAGTAGGGACTTCTCCGTCCAGTTCTTC. Translated: CASSRDFSVQFF.

The chain employs TRBV29-1 and TRBJ1-1, with D unclear. The CDR3 has 11 residues. With 4 bases removed from V and 1 base from J, the gap between germline ends came to 4 bases. Germline assignment: CDR1 SQVTM and CDR2 ANQGSEA. This chain's CDR3 is CSVVANTEAFF. The DNA of the CDR3 is TGCAGCGTTGTCGCGAACACTGAAGCTTTCTTT.

This clonotype occurred a few times. The chain employs TRBV4-3 and TRBJ2-2, with D possibly being TRBD1 or TRBD2 (6 bases each). Trimming took 0 bases from V and 5 from J, leaving 13 bases between them. CDR1 and CDR2 from the germline V gene are LGHNA and YSLEER. The CDR3 extends over 16 amino acids. CDR3 sequence: CASSQDKGGLTGELFF. The CDR3 DNA is TGCGCCAGCAGCCAAGATAAGGGGGGCCTAACCGGGGAGCTGTTTTTT.

Many counts were recorded for this clonotype. The chain has TRBV29-1 and TRBJ2-3, with 7 positions matching TRBD1. CDR1 is SQVTM, CDR2 ANQGSEA, per germline. After removal of 7 bases from V and 6 bases from J, the junction contained 10 bases not matched to a gene. The CDR3 sequence is 13 residues long. The CDR3 loop reads CSAQRQGVDTQYF. The CDR3 DNA follows: TGCAGCGCTCAACGACAGGGTGTGGATACGCAGTATTTT.

The V gene is TRBV4-3, the J gene TRBJ2-7, with 10 bases aligning to TRBD2. There are 15 residues in the CDR3. The ends lost 0 bases at V and 3 bases at J; junction bases unmatched: 2. CDR1 and CDR2 from the germline V gene are LGHNA and YSLEER. As DNA, the CDR3 is TGCGCCAGCAGCCAAGATAGCGGGGGGTTCTACGAGCAGTACTTC. It is translated as CASSQDSGGFYEQYF.

The chain recombines TRBV20-1 with TRBJ2-2; D unresolved. Germline CDR1 DFQATT, CDR2 SNEGSKA (reference sequence). V was shortened by 1 base and J by 2 bases, with 14 bases between the two germline ends. There are 16 residues in the CDR3. The CDR3 sequence is CSARATDSPNTGELFF. CDR3 DNA sequence: TGCAGTGCTAGAGCGACGGATTCACCTAACACCGGGGAGCTGTTTTTT.

Ten or more counts support this clonotype. The chain joins TRBV6-6 to TRBJ2-7; D might be TRBD1 or TRBD2, each matching 7 bases. V was shortened by 6 bases and J by 0 bases, with 15 bases between the two germline ends. CDR3 length: 15 residues. CDR1 MNHNY and CDR2 SVGAGI come from the germline V gene (reference sequence). In nucleotides, the CDR3 is TGTGCCAGCAGGGGGGGGACAGCCTACTCCTACGAGCAGTACTTC. This sequence encodes CASRGGTAYSYEQYF.

This clonotype has a handful of counts. This chain uses TRBV9 with TRBJ1-4; D is uncertain. CDR3 length: 14 amino acids. From germline, CDR1 is SGDLS and CDR2 YYNGEE. V was clipped by 3 bases and J by 6 bases, with 12 bases between them. CDR3 protein: CASSARSGDEKLFF. The CDR3 nucleotides read TGTGCCAGCAGCGCTCGCTCAGGCGATGAAAAACTGTTTTTT.

Points on this clonotype: It may be a read error: a sequence one base away is much more abundant. The chain employs TRBV25-1 and TRBJ2-7; 8 bases are shared with TRBD1. Germline trimming cut 3 bases from V and 3 bases from J; bases unmatched to any gene: 1. This CDR3 region has 13 residues. CDR1 is MGHDK, CDR2 SYGVNS, per germline. CDR3 in amino acids: CASSDGTGYEQYF. DNA for the CDR3: TGTGCCAGCAGTGACGGGACAGGCTACGAGCAGTACTTC.

This clonotype showed up just a few times. The chain carries TRBV27 and TRBJ1-1, with 7 positions matching TRBD1. The CDR3 extends over 16 amino acids. The germline gives CDR1 MNHEY, CDR2 SMNVEV (reference sequence). J was trimmed by 5 bases and V by 4 bases; bases with no gene match: 13. The CDR3 DNA sequence: TGTGCCAGCAGTTCTCGACAGGGTCTTTCTCTTACTGAAGCTTTCTTT. Protein product: CASSSRQGLSLTEAFF.

This clonotype was recorded many times. The chain employs TRBV28 and TRBJ1-5; possibly TRBD1 for D (5 bases). The CDR3 is 12 residues long. Germline assignment: CDR1 MDHEN and CDR2 SYDVKM. Trimming removed 2 bases at V and 10 bases at J, with 9 bases between. The CDR3 DNA follows: TGTGCCAGCAGTTTAATCGACAGACCCCAGCATTTT. Its translation is CASSLIDRPQHF.